This is a list of T cell receptor beta chains from one sample in a study of a mutant IDH1 vaccine in newly diagnosed glioma. The protocol was immunoSEQ multiplex PCR, while the TCRdb copy is restricted to in-frame clones and leaves out a portion. The sample contains under 95,000 clones, around 90% of which appear only once. These TCRs are of unknown antigen specificity. This specimen was PBMCs, taken from a glioma patient whose treatment included an IDH1 peptide vaccine. The receptors were sampled from a woman aged 45-59 years with glioma. Both conserved end residues are part of each CDR3. Fields, in order: V gene, D gene, J gene, clone size, CDR3 DNA, CDR3 protein. The D gene is left open where the match is weak. The size entry is marked missing in some rows and otherwise reads once, few, many or a size class.

TRBV5-1,-,TRBJ1-1,-,TGCGCCAGCAGCTTAGGGGAAAACACTGAAGCTTTCTTT,CASSLGENTEAFF
TRBV5-1,TRBD1,TRBJ1-2,-,TGCGCCAGCAGCTTCCAGGGGGCACACTATGGCTACACCTTC,CASSFQGAHYGYTF
TRBV7-8,TRBD1,TRBJ1-1,-,TGTGCCAGCAGCTCACAGATGACAGGGAGTAGGACTGAAGCTTTCTTT,CASSSQMTGSRTEAFF
TRBV15,TRBD1,TRBJ1-1,-,TGTGCCACCAGCACAGGGGGACGGACTGAAGCTTTCTTT,CATSTGGRTEAFF
TRBV27,-,TRBJ2-7,-,TGTGCCAGCAAGGATAGGGGTTTGTCCTACGAGCAGTACTTC,CASKDRGLSYEQYF
TRBV28,-,TRBJ1-5,few,TGTGCCAGCAGTTTGGCGGCAGGGCGGAATCAGCCCCAGCATTTT,CASSLAAGRNQPQHF
TRBV9,-,TRBJ1-6,-,TGTGCCAGCAGCGTAGCTCCCGGGGAAACCAATTCACCCCTCCACTTT,CASSVAPGETNSPLHF
TRBV19,-,TRBJ2-3,-,TGTGCCAGTAGTCCCGGAAAGGCGAGTAGATATACGCAGTATTTT,CASSPGKASRYTQYF
TRBV7-2,TRBD2,TRBJ2-7,-,TGTGCCAGCAGCTCACCGGGACTAGGACCCCTCGAGCAGTACTTC,CASSSPGLGPLEQYF
TRBV18,-,TRBJ2-1,-,TGTGCCAGCTCAGCAGCTGGGACCAGGGGCAATGAGCAGTTCTTC,CASSAAGTRGNEQFF
TRBV27,TRBD2,TRBJ2-7,-,TGTGCCAGCAGTACCTCAAGGGGCCTCCGAGGACTAGCTTCATCCTACGAGCAGTACTTC,CASSTSRGLRGLASSYEQYF
TRBV5-4,-,TRBJ2-5,-,TGTGCCAGCAGCGTGAGAGCGCTAGCATTCGGGAAAGAGACCCAGTACTTC,CASSVRALAFGKETQYF
TRBV5-6,TRBD1,TRBJ2-5,-,TGTGCCAGCAGCCTACAGGGGGTGACCCAGTACTTC,CASSLQGVTQYF
TRBV2,TRBD2,TRBJ2-5,-,TGTGCCAGCAATCTAGCGGGAGGGCGATACGAGACCCAGTACTTC,CASNLAGGRYETQYF
TRBV11-2,TRBD2,TRBJ2-7,few,TGTGCCAGCAGCTTCTTACTATCGGGAGGGGAGCAGTACTTC,CASSFLLSGGEQYF
TRBV29-1,TRBD2,TRBJ2-7,once,TGCAGCGTGCTTAGCGGGAGCGGTTCCTACGAGCAGTACTTC,CSVLSGSGSYEQYF
TRBV10-1,-,TRBJ2-7,-,TGCGCCAGCAGTGAGTCCCACGGGCCCTCCTACGAGCAGTACTTC,CASSESHGPSYEQYF
TRBV6-6,-,TRBJ1-6,-,TGTGCCAGCAGTTACTACCGAGGACTTGGGGATTCACCCCTCCACTTT,CASSYYRGLGDSPLHF
TRBV7-6,TRBD1,TRBJ2-7,-,TGTGCCAGCAGCACAGGGGCGTCCACCTACGAGCAGTACTTC,CASSTGASTYEQYF
TRBV10-2,-,TRBJ2-7,-,TGCGCCAGCAGGTACGGGGACTACGAGCAGTACTTC,CASRYGDYEQYF
TRBV11-2,-,TRBJ2-2,-,TGTGCCAGCAGCTTAGATCGGGATTACAGGATCTTGACCGGGGAGCTGTTTTTT,CASSLDRDYRILTGELFF
TRBV19,TRBD1,TRBJ1-6,-,TGTGCCAGTAGAAAGGGTCAGGGGGCCCGGTCACCCCTCCACTTT,CASRKGQGARSPLHF
TRBV6-6,-,TRBJ1-3,-,TGTGCCAGCAGCCGGACTAACTCCCTCTCTGGAAACACCATATATTTT,CASSRTNSLSGNTIYF
TRBV27,TRBD2,TRBJ2-2,once,TGTGCCAGCAGTTTATCGACCGGGAGGCGGGCCGGGGAGCTGTTTTTT,CASSLSTGRRAGELFF
TRBV11-3,TRBD2,TRBJ2-7,-,TGTGCCAGCAGCTTAGTCGGCGGGAGTCCCGAGCAGTACTTC,CASSLVGGSPEQYF
TRBV14,-,TRBJ2-5,few,TGTGCCAGCAGCCAAGGCACTAGATCGGAGACCCAGTACTTC,CASSQGTRSETQYF
TRBV21-1,-,TRBJ2-2,once,TGTGCCAGCAGCAAAGTGATCTCGGGAGCGGGCGGCGGGGAGCTGTTTTTT,CASSKVISGAGGGELFF
TRBV7-9,-,TRBJ2-1,-,TGTGCCAGCAGGCAAGATGAGCAGTTCTTC,CASRQDEQFF
TRBV5-4,TRBD2,TRBJ2-1,-,TGTGCCAGCAGCTCCGGGACTAGCGGTAGGGGTGAGCAGTTCTTC,CASSSGTSGRGEQFF
TRBV7-3,TRBD2,TRBJ2-2,-,TGTGCCAGCAGCCCCGGGGGACTACCGACCGGGGAGCTGTTTTTT,CASSPGGLPTGELFF
TRBV5-1,-,TRBJ2-3,once,TGCGCCAGCAGCTTGCGCAGGGATGCCACAGATACGCAGTATTTT,CASSLRRDATDTQYF
TRBV2,TRBD2,TRBJ2-2,-,TGTGCCAGCAGCCACCCTCTAGCGGGAGGTTCGAACACCGGGGAGCTGTTTTTT,CASSHPLAGGSNTGELFF
TRBV7-9,-,TRBJ2-3,-,TGTGCCAGCAGCCGCGGGGATAGCGGCACAGATACGCAGTATTTT,CASSRGDSGTDTQYF
TRBV9,TRBD2,TRBJ2-7,-,TGTGCCAGCAGCGCGGGGGGACTAGCGGGAGAAGTCGAGCAGTACTTC,CASSAGGLAGEVEQYF
TRBV19,-,TRBJ2-2,-,TGTGCCAGTCTCCCCGGAAGCGTAAACACCGGGGAGCTGTTTTTT,CASLPGSVNTGELFF
TRBV28,TRBD1,TRBJ1-3,few,TGTGCCAGCAGTTTGGGGGGACAGGAGACGAACACCATATATTTT,CASSLGGQETNTIYF
TRBV4-1,-,TRBJ1-2,-,TGCGCCAGCAGCCAAGCTGGGGGCGGCTATGGCTACACCTTC,CASSQAGGGYGYTF
TRBV6-5,-,TRBJ2-7,-,TGTGCCAGCAGTTACTCACCTTCAGCTGGGCAGTACTTC,CASSYSPSAGQYF
TRBV21-1,-,TRBJ2-7,once,TGTGCCAGCGTCGGACTAGATCCCTACGAGCAGTACTTC,CASVGLDPYEQYF
TRBV6-1,-,TRBJ1-4,-,TGTGCCAGCAGTGCACTTCCACAAGGGAGTAATGAAAAACTGTTTTTT,CASSALPQGSNEKLFF
TRBV5-1,TRBD2,TRBJ2-5,-,TGCGCCAGCAGCTTGACTAGCGGGAGATCGGGAGAGACCCAGTACTTC,CASSLTSGRSGETQYF
TRBV2,-,TRBJ2-7,-,TGTGCCAGCAACCAAGGGAGGAACGAGCAGTACTTC,CASNQGRNEQYF
TRBV4-1,-,TRBJ1-6,-,TGCGCCAGCAGCCAAGAGTTGCATCCACCCCTCCACTTT,CASSQELHPPLHF
TRBV6-6,-,TRBJ1-2,-,TGTGCCAGCAGTTACTCCGAGGGGGACAACGGCTACACCTTC,CASSYSEGDNGYTF
TRBV30,-,TRBJ2-7,-,TGTGCCTGGAGGCCCAGGGGGAGGGGTCGGCGGGAGTCGGACGAGCAGTACTTC,CAWRPRGRGRRESDEQYF
TRBV5-1,TRBD2,TRBJ2-1,-,TGCGCCAGCAGCCTAGCATTAGCGGGAGTAAACAATGAGCAGTTCTTC,CASSLALAGVNNEQFF
TRBV7-9,-,TRBJ1-1,few,TGTGCCAGCATTGGATGGGTGTCTGAAGCTTTCTTT,CASIGWVSEAFF
TRBV6-5,TRBD1,TRBJ2-7,once,TGTGCCAGCAGTCGACAGGGTGTCCACGAGCAGTACTTC,CASSRQGVHEQYF
TRBV19,TRBD1,TRBJ1-6,-,TGTGCCAGTAGTAACCAGGGGGGTTGGGGTTCACCCCTCCACTTT,CASSNQGGWGSPLHF
TRBV18,TRBD1,TRBJ1-6,-,TGTGCCAGCTCTCAGGGGGGTCTTTTTAATTCACCCCTCCACTTT,CASSQGGLFNSPLHF
TRBV28,TRBD1,TRBJ2-7,-,TGTGCCAGCAGTTTCGGGACAGTAACCTACGAGCAGTACTTC,CASSFGTVTYEQYF
TRBV2,-,TRBJ1-4,once,TGTGCCAGCAGTGACGGAGTTGCAACTAATGAAAAACTGTTTTTT,CASSDGVATNEKLFF
TRBV5-4,TRBD1,TRBJ2-1,-,TGTGCCAGCAGCTTGGTAAGCAGGGGGCGACCGAATGAGCAGTTCTTC,CASSLVSRGRPNEQFF
TRBV5-6,-,TRBJ2-1,-,TGTGCCAGCAGCTTGTCTAACTACAATGAGCAGTTCTTC,CASSLSNYNEQFF
TRBV29-1,-,TRBJ1-4,few,TGCAGCGTTGCAAAGGATGGGGAAAAACTGTTTTTT,CSVAKDGEKLFF
TRBV19,TRBD1,TRBJ2-3,-,TGTGCCAGTAGGGGGACAGGGGCCGATACGCAGTATTTT,CASRGTGADTQYF